Below, 25 T cell receptor beta chains from the same sample are listed, as sequenced in a study of blood T cells in healthy people across ages. PCR was performed a second time for about 7 to 11 cycles using a sample-barcoded 5' primer and a J-beta primer mix. TCRdb re-called the 5' RACE reads through MiXCR, storing one row per CDR3 protein. The sample has some 760,000 distinct CDR3 sequences, 20% to 25% seen once. This sample also belongs to another study, concerning T cells of mothers and their children.

Sequenced: blood. These receptors originate from a boy aged 5-17 years in good health.

A few counts support this clonotype. The V and J genes are TRBV2 and TRBJ1-5; 8 bases are shared with TRBD1. This CDR3 has 13 residues. Germline V lookup: CDR1 SNHLY, CDR2 FYNNEI. V shed 4 bases, J shed 7 bases, and the junction held 3 bases outside the gene matches. As DNA, the CDR3 is TGTGCCAGCAGTGTGGGACAGGCCCAGCCCCAGCATTTT. Translated: CASSVGQAQPQHF.

The table lists this clonotype with a few counts. This chain links TRBV7-9 with TRBJ2-1, with TRBD1 identical over 8 bases. V lost 5 bases and J lost 3; bases outside the gene matches: 9. Per germline, CDR1 SEHNR and CDR2 FQNEAQ (reference sequence). There are 16 residues in the CDR3. CDR3 protein: CASSPSRQGNYNEQFF. The CDR3 region has the DNA TGTGCCAGCAGCCCTAGTCGACAGGGGAACTACAATGAGCAGTTCTTC.

This clonotype was seen a handful of times. This sequence joins TRBV6-5 and TRBJ1-1, with D possibly matching TRBD1 (5 bases). CDR3 length equals 13 residues. V was pared by 6 bases and J by 5 bases, with 13 bases between. Germline V gene sequence: CDR1 MNHEY, CDR2 SVGAGI. This CDR3 reads CASSRDLRTEAFF. CDR3 DNA sequence: TGTGCCAGCAGCCGGGACTTGAGGACTGAAGCTTTCTTT.

The V and J genes are TRBV19 and TRBJ2-1; 7 nucleotides line up with TRBD2. Germline CDR1 LNHDA, CDR2 SQIVND (reference sequence). The V segment lost 6 bases and the J segment 3 bases; nucleotides outside the gene matches: 8. The CDR3 spans 15 residues. As DNA, the CDR3 is TGTGCCAGTAGCGCCGGGACTACAAACTACAATGAGCAGTTCTTC. Translating gives CASSAGTTNYNEQFF.

This clonotype has more than one count but fewer than ten. The rearrangement uses TRBV28 and TRBJ2-7, with D possibly called TRBD1 or TRBD2 (7 bases each). The V end was cut by 3 bases, the J end by 6 bases, with 21 bases between. The CDR3 runs 16 residues. Germline V gene sequence: CDR1 MDHEN, CDR2 SYDVKM. CDR3 protein: CASSLGSRGGRGEQYF. The CDR3 DNA follows: TGTGCCAGCAGTTTGGGGTCCAGGGGGGGCCGAGGCGAGCAGTACTTC.

The V and J genes are TRBV20-1 and TRBJ1-1, with D maybe TRBD1 (6 bases). Germline CDR1 reads DFQATT; CDR2 reads SNEGSKA (reference sequence). Trimming pared 3 bases from V and 1 base from J, leaving 24 bases between. This CDR3 contains 18 residues. As DNA, the CDR3 is TGCAGTGCTAGGCCTGGCGTTTCGAGGGGGATTAAGAACACTGAAGCTTTCTTT. It yields the protein CSARPGVSRGIKNTEAFF.

The chain joins TRBV19 to TRBJ2-5, with D maybe TRBD2 (5 bases). The DNA matches TRBJ2-1 better at its end, which makes the J call doubtful. The CDR3 sequence is 14 residues long. CDR1 and CDR2 from the germline V gene are LNHDA and SQIVND (reference sequence). The CDR3 region has the DNA TGTGCCAGTACTCCGGACTCCCCTCGGAATGAGCAGTTCTTC. It encodes CASTPDSPRNEQFF.

In this sample, this clonotype turned up a few times. V and J are TRBV4-1 and TRBJ2-1; D is perhaps TRBD1 (6 bases). The CDR3 consists of 12 residues. Germline CDR1 MGHRA, CDR2 YSYEKL. The V and J ends lost 4 bases and 8 bases respectively, with 9 bases between them. Here the CDR3 reads CASSPTGYEQFF. DNA for the CDR3: TGCGCCAGCAGCCCTACAGGGTATGAGCAGTTCTTC.

The chain joins TRBV13 to TRBJ2-7; D gene uncertain. The V end lost 2 bases, the J end lost 0 bases, and 14 bases lay between the germline ends. The CDR3 length is 16 residues. In germline, CDR1 is PRHDT, CDR2 FYEKMQ (reference sequence). The CDR3 protein is CASSLFSGQSSYEQYF. In DNA, the CDR3 is TGTGCCAGCAGCTTATTTTCCGGCCAGAGCTCCTACGAGCAGTACTTC.

This clonotype was counted many times. One end of the junction fails to match germline, which may point to a read error. The chain is built from TRBV5-1 and TRBJ2-7, with D tentatively TRBD1 or TRBD2 (5 bases each). This CDR3 has 13 amino acids. The V gene's germline CDR1 is SGHRS and CDR2 YFSETQ. The CDR3, as DNA: TGTGCCAGCAGCTTGGGACGGAACTACGAGCAGTACTTC. The encoded protein is CASSLGRNYEQYF.

This CDR3 is CASSSRGQGVYEQYF. The CDR3, as DNA: TGTGCCAGCAGCTCCCGGGGACAGGGGGTCTACGAGCAGTACTTC. J is TRBJ2-7 and V is TRBV9; 11 nucleotides line up with TRBD1. The V gene end was trimmed by 4 bases and the J gene end by 3 bases; junction bases not matched to a gene: 6. The CDR3 is 15 amino acids. Germline lookup yields CDR1 SGDLS and CDR2 YYNGEE.

This chain uses TRBV2 with TRBJ2-5, with D unresolved. Germline assignment: CDR1 SNHLY and CDR2 FYNNEI. V was pared by 4 bases and J by 13 bases, with 16 bases between. The CDR3 runs to 12 residues. DNA of the CDR3: TGTGCCAGCAGTGCTAGTTGGGTTAAGTTGTACTTC. It translates to CASSASWVKLYF.

V and J are TRBV28 and TRBJ2-2, with no clear D. Germline assignment: CDR1 MDHEN and CDR2 SYDVKM. The CDR3 covers 15 residues. The ends were cut back, 3 bases at V and 2 bases at J, with 10 bases in the middle. CDR3 DNA sequence: TGTGCCAGCAGTTTTTGGGCAGACAACACCGGGGAGCTGTTTTTT. This translates into CASSFWADNTGELFF.

The V and J genes are TRBV15 and TRBJ1-4; D unresolved. Germline CDR1 LNHNV, CDR2 YYDKDF (reference sequence). The V gene lost 5 bases and the J gene lost 0 bases, with 16 bases spanning the gap. This CDR3 is built from 17 residues. CDR3 region: CATSSRGIPATNEKLFF. CDR3 bases: TGTGCCACCAGCTCCCGTGGGATCCCTGCAACTAATGAAAAACTGTTTTTT.

V is TRBV28 and J is TRBJ2-4; TRBD2 matches 11 bases. Germline V gene data show CDR1 as MDHEN and CDR2 as SYDVKM. The trim removed 3 bases at V and 2 bases at J, leaving 15 bases unmatched. CDR3 length: 20 amino acids. CDR3: CASSFPIAGGPWRTKNIQYF. The CDR3 DNA reads as TGTGCCAGCAGTTTCCCCATAGCGGGAGGGCCATGGAGGACCAAAAACATTCAGTACTTC.

This clonotype was counted a few times. V gene TRBV19 combines with J gene TRBJ2-5; D is possibly TRBD1 or TRBD2 (5 bases each). The J call may not be correct, given that the DNA end is closer to TRBJ2-7. The length of the CDR3 is 15 residues. The germline V gene has CDR1 LNHDA and CDR2 SQIVND (reference sequence). CDR3 sequence reads: CASSGAAGATYEQYF. As DNA, the CDR3 is TGTGCCAGTAGTGGGGCGGCGGGCGCTACCTACGAGCAGTACTTC.

This clonotype occurred a few times. The chain employs TRBV9 and TRBJ1-6; D is ambiguous. V shed 0 bases and J shed 9 bases, with 7 bases lying between them. Germline CDR1 reads SGDLS; CDR2 reads YYNGEE. This CDR3 is 13 amino acids long. The CDR3 coding sequence is TGTGCCAGCAGCGTAGAGTACAGTTCACCCCTCCACTTT. Protein: CASSVEYSSPLHF.

This sequence joins TRBV29-1 and TRBJ2-3; D not certain. Deletions cut 6 bases from V and 1 base from J, with 17 bases between. Per the germline V gene, CDR1 is SQVTM and CDR2 is ANQGSEA. This CDR3 comprises 15 residues. CDR3 region: CSVVRRGVGTDTQYF. In nucleotides, the CDR3 is TGCAGCGTGGTTCGCCGAGGCGTCGGCACAGATACGCAGTATTTT.

This clonotype was seen a handful of times. V is TRBV14 and J is TRBJ2-1; D is possibly TRBD1 (5 bases). Trimming removed 1 base at V and 2 bases at J, with 18 bases between. Per the germline V gene, CDR1 is SGHDN and CDR2 is FVKESK. CDR3 length: 18 amino acids. The CDR3 reads CASSQGGAREWTYNEQFF. CDR3 nucleotide sequence: TGTGCCAGCAGCCAAGGTGGCGCCAGGGAATGGACCTACAATGAGCAGTTCTTC.

This clonotype was seen a few times. The V call is TRBV5-5, the J call TRBJ2-5; 11 bases fit TRBD2. Germline loops: CDR1 SGHKS, CDR2 YYEKEE (reference sequence). This CDR3 spans 16 amino acids. With V trimmed by 5 bases and J by 2 bases, 8 bases remained unmatched. CDR3 in amino acids: CASSSLAGGLQETQYF. DNA of the CDR3: TGTGCCAGCAGTTCCCTAGCGGGGGGATTACAAGAGACCCAGTACTTC. The complete variable domain, with remaining parts taken from reference TRBV5-5 and TRBJ2-5, reads DAGVTQSPTHLIKTRGQQVTLRCSPISGHKSVSWYQQVLGQGPQFIFQYYEKEERGRGNFPDRFSARQFPNYSSELNVNALLLGDSALYLCASSSLAGGLQETQYFGPGTRLLVL.

Ten or more counts support this clonotype. V gene TRBV28 combines with J gene TRBJ2-2; a weak D match, TRBD2 (6 bases). V dropped 1 base and J dropped 5 bases, with 8 bases sitting between them. This CDR3 region has 14 residues. CDR1 MDHEN and CDR2 SYDVKM come from the germline V gene. CDR3 DNA: TGTGCCAGCAGTTTATTCGGGGGAACCGGGGAGCTGTTTTTT. Residues: CASSLFGGTGELFF.

This clonotype was seen only a few times. The V call is TRBV7-2, the J call TRBJ2-4; D remains unclear. This CDR3 spans 13 amino acids. The germline V gene has CDR1 SGHTA and CDR2 FQGNSA. The V end was cut by 4 bases, the J end by 0 bases, with 4 bases between. CDR3 in DNA: TGTGCCAGCAGCTCTTTAGCCAAAAACATTCAGTACTTC. Protein sequence: CASSSLAKNIQYF.

The V call is TRBV29-1, the J call TRBJ1-1; TRBD1 agrees at 8 bases. This CDR3 has 15 amino acids. From germline, CDR1 is SQVTM and CDR2 ANQGSEA. V lost 6 bases to trimming and J lost 5 bases; unmatched junction nucleotides: 14. CDR3 coding DNA: TGCAGCGTAGACAGGGGCGCTCCCTCGAGGACTGAAGCTTTCTTT. Translated: CSVDRGAPSRTEAFF.

The chain employs TRBV29-1 and TRBJ2-7; TRBD1 aligns across 8 bases. The CDR3 length is 13 residues. With 4 bases clipped from V and 0 bases from J, the junction kept 2 bases outside the gene matches. Germline lookup yields CDR1 SQVTM and CDR2 ANQGSEA. CDR3 protein: CSVGTGSSYEQYF. The CDR3 coding sequence is TGCAGCGTTGGGACAGGGAGCTCCTACGAGCAGTACTTC.

The sample holds a few counts of this clonotype. The chain has TRBV28 and TRBJ2-1, with D unresolved. The CDR3 is 13 amino acids. Trimming took 9 bases from V and 4 from J, leaving 13 bases between them. Germline CDR1 MDHEN, CDR2 SYDVKM. This chain's CDR3 is CASYSPGYNEQFF. CDR3 in DNA: TGTGCCAGTTACTCCCCTGGGTACAATGAGCAGTTCTTC.